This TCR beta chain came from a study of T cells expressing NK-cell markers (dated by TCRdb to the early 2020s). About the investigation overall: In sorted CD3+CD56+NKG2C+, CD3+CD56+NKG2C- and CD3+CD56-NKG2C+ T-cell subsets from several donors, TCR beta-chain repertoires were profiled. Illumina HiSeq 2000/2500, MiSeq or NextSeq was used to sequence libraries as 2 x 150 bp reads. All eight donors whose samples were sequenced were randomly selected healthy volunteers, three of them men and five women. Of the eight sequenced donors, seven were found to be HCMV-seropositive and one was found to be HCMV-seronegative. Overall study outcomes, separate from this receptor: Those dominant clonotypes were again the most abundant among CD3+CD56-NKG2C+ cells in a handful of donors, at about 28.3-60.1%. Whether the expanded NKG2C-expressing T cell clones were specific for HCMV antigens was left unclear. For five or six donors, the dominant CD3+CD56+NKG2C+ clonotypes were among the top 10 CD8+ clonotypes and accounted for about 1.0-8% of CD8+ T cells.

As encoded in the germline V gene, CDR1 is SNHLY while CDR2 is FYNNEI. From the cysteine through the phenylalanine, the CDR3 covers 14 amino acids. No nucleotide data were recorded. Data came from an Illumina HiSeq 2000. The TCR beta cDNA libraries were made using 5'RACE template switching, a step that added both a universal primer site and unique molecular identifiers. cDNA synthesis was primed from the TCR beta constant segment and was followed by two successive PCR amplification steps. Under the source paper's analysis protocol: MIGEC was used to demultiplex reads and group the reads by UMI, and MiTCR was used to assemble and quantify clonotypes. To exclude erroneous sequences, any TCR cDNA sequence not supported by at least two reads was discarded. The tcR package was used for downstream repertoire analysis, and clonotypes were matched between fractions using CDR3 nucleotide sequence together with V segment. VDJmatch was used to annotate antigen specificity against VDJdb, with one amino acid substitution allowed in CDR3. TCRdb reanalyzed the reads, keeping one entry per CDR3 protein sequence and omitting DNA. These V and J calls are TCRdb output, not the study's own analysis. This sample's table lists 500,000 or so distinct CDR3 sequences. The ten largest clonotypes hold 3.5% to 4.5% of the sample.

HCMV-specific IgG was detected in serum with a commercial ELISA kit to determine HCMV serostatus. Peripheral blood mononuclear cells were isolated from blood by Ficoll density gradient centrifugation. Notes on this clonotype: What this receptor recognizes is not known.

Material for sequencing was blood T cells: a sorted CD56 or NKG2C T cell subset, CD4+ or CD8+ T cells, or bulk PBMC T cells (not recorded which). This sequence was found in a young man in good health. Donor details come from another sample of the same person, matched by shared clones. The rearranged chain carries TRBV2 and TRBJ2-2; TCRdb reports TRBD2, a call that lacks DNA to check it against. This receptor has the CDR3 CASSEPSNTGELFF.